This TCR beta chain emerged from a study of OX40 agonist ivuxolimab in advanced cancers. The overall study: Patients received ivuxolimab, an intravenous treatment, every 2 weeks at 0.01 to 10 mg/kg. Age averaged approximately 60 years (range about 20 to 80), and less than 85% were male.

Profiling relied on immunoSEQ multiplex PCR, and the TCRdb table lists in-frame clones only, not all of them. Of 69,000 or so clones in the sample, 85% to 90% were seen once. The CDR3 totals 15 residues. V was clipped by 3 bases and J by 2 bases, with 13 bases between them. Germline V gene data show CDR1 as SGHVS and CDR2 as FNYEAQ. The chain employs TRBV7-6 and TRBJ1-2; D is perhaps TRBD1 (6 bases). Sequenced here: CD4+ or CD8+ T cells sorted from blood, sampled in a trial of the OX40 agonist ivuxolimab. The receptor was isolated from an adult with an advanced solid tumor such as melanoma, head and neck, liver or kidney cancer. DNA of the CDR3: TGTGCCAGCAGCTTTACACCTACAGGGAACTATGGCTACACCTTC. Encoded protein: CASSFTPTGNYGYTF.